A selection of T cell receptor beta chains follows, all from one sample in a study of response to subunit inactivated influenza vaccine. TCRdb reanalysed the RT-PCR reads using MiXCR and keeps one entry per CDR3 protein. The table records a few hundred thousand distinct CDR3 sequences, 13% to 15% of them present only once. Sequencing used PBMCs from blood, obtained 11 to 12 days after vaccination. All receptors come from a man aged 45 to 65 who received an inactivated influenza vaccine. Both conserved end residues are part of each CDR3.

V gene	J gene	CDR3 protein
TRBV11-2	TRBJ2-7	CASSAGTYYSYEQYF
TRBV6-2/TRBV6-3	TRBJ2-1	CASTGALYYNEQFF
TRBV25-1	TRBJ2-2	CASRANWGATNTGELFF
TRBV7-9	TRBJ2-5	CASSSGLGAGETQYF
TRBV10-3	TRBJ2-1	CAIRPGLEANNEQFF
TRBV20-1	TRBJ2-2	CSALRTSHGELFF
TRBV20-1	TRBJ2-2	CSASGNINTGELFF
TRBV12-3/TRBV12-4	TRBJ2-5	CASTKLGLGETQYF
TRBV7-9	TRBJ2-5	CASSPTSGRPQETQYF
TRBV5-1	TRBJ1-6	CASSFLNPTGGGSPLHF
TRBV2	TRBJ2-1	CASSWGEQFF
TRBV29-1	TRBJ2-3	CSVATDTQYF
TRBV20-1	TRBJ2-1	CSARSLGSTYNEQFF
TRBV3-1	TRBJ2-1	CASSRGNLAGTYNEQFF
TRBV6-1	TRBJ2-2	CASTADGNTGELFF
TRBV29-1	TRBJ2-7	CSGTWGYEQYF
TRBV20-1	TRBJ1-6	CSARMDGPGYNSPLHF
TRBV6-2/TRBV6-3	TRBJ2-2	CASSPFGELFF
TRBV20-1	TRBJ1-5	CSARETGHYSNQPQHF
TRBV6-5	TRBJ2-5	CASSSVGRSGGETQYF
TRBV6-1	TRBJ2-3	CASTQTSGTDTQYF
TRBV18	TRBJ2-1	CASSPPGEGYNEQFF
TRBV25-1	TRBJ2-7	CATAVDQGAYEQYF
TRBV28	TRBJ2-7	CASSLGLSDEQYF
TRBV7-8	TRBJ2-2	CASPTSPGINTGELFF
TRBV7-3	TRBJ2-3	CASSLSRDRSNTQYF
TRBV3-1	TRBJ2-5	CASSQDPYKETQYF
TRBV20-1	TRBJ2-5	CSALRQGTQYF
TRBV6-5	TRBJ2-1	CASSYGTSGGYNEQFF
TRBV28	TRBJ2-1	CASSSLAGRSYNEQFF
TRBV12-3/TRBV12-4	TRBJ2-5	CASSRYSGGLLLKGRETQYF
TRBV4-2	TRBJ2-1	CASSQVQGSYNEQFF
TRBV29-1	TRBJ2-1	CSTAPFSNEQFF